Sequencing of this T cell receptor (beta chain) was carried out in a study of blood T cell repertoires in COVID-19. The overall study: Specimens from acute and convalescent COVID-19 originated in the United States, Italy and Spain.

Per the original data handling: For nucleated cells, counts were estimated from reference gene primer amplification. Some clones are missing from TCRdb's copy, which holds only in-frame ones; the method was immunoSEQ multiplex PCR. V, J and clone size were drawn from that table, and D and trimming were deduced from the DNA. The sample includes over 65,000 clones, 90% of them seen just once. The TCR originated in a human donor in a cohort sampled during active COVID-19. Sequenced input: peripheral blood.

The CDR3 region has the DNA TGTGCCAGCCGTAGGGGTAGTGACTATGGCTACACCTTC. This translates into CASRRGSDYGYTF. The rearrangement links TRBV6-5 to TRBJ1-2, with D tentatively TRBD1 (5 bases). Germline CDR1 and CDR2: MNHEY and SVGAGI. CDR3 length: 13 amino acids. Trimming left V 8 bases short and J 3 bases short, with 13 bases between.